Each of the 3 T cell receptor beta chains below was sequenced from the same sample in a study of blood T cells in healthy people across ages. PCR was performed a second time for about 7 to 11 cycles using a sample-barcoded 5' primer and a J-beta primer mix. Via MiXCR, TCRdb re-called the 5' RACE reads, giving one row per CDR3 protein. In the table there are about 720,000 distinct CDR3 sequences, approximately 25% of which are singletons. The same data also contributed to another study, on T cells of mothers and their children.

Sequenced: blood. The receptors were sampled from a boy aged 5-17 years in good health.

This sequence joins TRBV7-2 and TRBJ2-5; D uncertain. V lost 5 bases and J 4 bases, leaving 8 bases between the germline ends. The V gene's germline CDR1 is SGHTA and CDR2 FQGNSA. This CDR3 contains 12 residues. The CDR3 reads CASSQVLETQYF. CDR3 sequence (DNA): TGTGCCAGCAGCCAAGTCCTAGAGACCCAGTACTTC.

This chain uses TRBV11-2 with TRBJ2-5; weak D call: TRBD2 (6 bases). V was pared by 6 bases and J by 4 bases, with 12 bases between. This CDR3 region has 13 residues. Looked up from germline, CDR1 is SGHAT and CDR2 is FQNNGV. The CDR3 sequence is CASRPLRGETQYF. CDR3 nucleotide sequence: TGTGCCAGCAGGCCTCTGCGGGGAGAGACCCAGTACTTC.

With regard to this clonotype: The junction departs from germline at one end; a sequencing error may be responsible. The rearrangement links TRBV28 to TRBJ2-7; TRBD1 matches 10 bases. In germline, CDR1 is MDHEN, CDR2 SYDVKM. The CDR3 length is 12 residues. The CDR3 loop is CASSYDRGLRYF. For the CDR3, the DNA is TGTGCCAGTAGTTATGACAGGGGGCTAAGATACTTC.